The 4 T cell receptor beta chains given below trace back to one sample, sequenced in a study of Ad26.COV2.S vaccination and SARS-CoV-2 variants. Described treatment: around 19 received Ad26.COV2.S at low or high dose, single or two shots; roughly five received placebo; per-sample allocation not given. Day 63 following the first vaccine or placebo injection was when the samples were taken. Profiling relied on immunoSEQ multiplex PCR, and the TCRdb table lists in-frame clones only, not all of them. The sample consists of around 300,000 clones, roughly 91% of them appearing once. The sequencing here drew on peripheral blood, taken in a trial of Ad26.COV2.S vaccine versus placebo. The receptors come from a person aged 18-60 years who received the Ad26.COV2.S COVID-19 vaccine or a placebo.

The chain carries TRBV6-6 and TRBJ2-2, with D perhaps TRBD2 (5 bases). V was clipped by 4 bases and J by 1 base, with 7 bases between them. Germline V CDR1 and CDR2: MNHNY, SVGAGI (reference sequence). The CDR3 has 14 residues. The CDR3 DNA follows: TGTGCCAGCAGTTCCGGACTGAACACCGGGGAGCTGTTTTTT. Residues: CASSSGLNTGELFF.

This sequence joins TRBV5-4 and TRBJ2-1, with 14 bases fitting TRBD2. V gave up 3 bases and J gave up 8 bases; unmatched junction bases: 7. This CDR3 is built from 16 residues. CDR1 and CDR2 (germline): SGHNT, YYREEE (reference sequence). CDR3 bases: TGTGCCAGCAGCTCAAGGGGACTAGCGGGAGCTGATGAGCAGTTCTTC. This encodes CASSSRGLAGADEQFF. The variable domain in full, completed from reference TRBV5-4 and TRBJ2-1, reads ETGVTQSPTHLIKTRGQQVTLRCSSQSGHNTVSWYQQALGQGPQFIFQYYREEENGRGNFPPRFSGLQFPNYSSELNVNALELDDSALYLCASSSRGLAGADEQFFGPGTRLTVL.

J is TRBJ2-2 and V is TRBV28; 7 bases are shared with TRBD1. V shed 3 bases, J shed 0 bases, and the junction held 1 base outside the gene matches. CDR1 and CDR2 (germline): MDHEN, SYDVKM. This CDR3 contains 15 residues. CDR3 sequence reads: CASSFTGANTGELFF. The CDR3 DNA reads as TGTGCCAGCAGTTTTACAGGGGCGAACACCGGGGAGCTGTTTTTT.

The chain employs TRBV4-3 and TRBJ2-2; 10 bases match TRBD2. CDR1 is LGHNA, CDR2 YSLEER, per germline. This CDR3 is 19 amino acids long. V dropped 0 bases and J dropped 2; count of bases not matched to a gene: 9. This CDR3 reads CASSQDLGGLAANTGELFF. CDR3 bases: TGCGCCAGCAGCCAAGATTTGGGAGGACTAGCGGCAAACACCGGGGAGCTGTTTTTT.